The clone carrying this TCR beta chain was found once. Its matching antigen is unknown. These data belong to a study of cytomegalovirus exposure and HLA in healthy donors. Across the whole study: Among the roughly 380 donors who were genotyped, approximately 83% fell in the genetic ancestry cluster that is associated with self-reported Caucasian donors.

V trimming: 4 bases; J trimming: 8 bases; junction bases outside the gene matches: 9. Germline V gene data show CDR1 as SGHAT and CDR2 as FQNNGV. CDR3 length: 17 residues. The PCR employed 60 Vbeta primers together with 13 Jbeta primers. Methods used by the authors: There were 70 million to 95 million unique TCR beta chains by a later count, and approximately 11 million of them were shared. Sequencing was performed with immunoSEQ multiplex PCR; in TCRdb, only in-frame clones are kept and a portion is missing. Clone size and the V and J calls come from that table; the DNA yielded D and trimming. In the table there are 150,000 to 200,000 clones, 78% of which are singletons. Findings and limits, study-wide: Upon later analysis, HLA-associated TCR beta chains proved more clonally expanded than other, equally common chains. Later analysis associated a missense DCLRE1C variant with TCR beta V- and J-gene trimming.

The chain combines TRBV11-2 with TRBJ2-1; 15 positions agree with TRBD2. Sequencing used PBMCs. The source is a woman in her thirties in good health and CMV-seropositive. CDR3 region: CASSWTSGGALVYEQFF. In DNA form, the CDR3 reads TGTGCCAGCAGCTGGACTAGCGGGGGGGCGTTGGTCTATGAGCAGTTCTTC. Drawing the rest from reference TRBV11-2 and TRBJ2-1, the complete variable domain is EAGVAQSPRYKIIEKRQSVAFWCNPISGHATLYWYQQILGQGPKLLIQFQNNGVVDDSQLPKDRFSAERLKGVDSTLKIQPAKLEDSAVYLCASSWTSGGALVYEQFFGPGTRLTVL.